These 26 T cell receptor beta chains came from one sample sequenced in a study of identical twins. Using its own MiXCR run on the 5' RACE reads, TCRdb lists one record per CDR3 protein. The data contain 1.5 million to 2 million distinct CDR3 sequences, 25% to 35% of them singletons. The sample consisted of cord blood. These receptors were collected from a newborn girl in good health.

This clonotype was observed a handful of times. The chain couples TRBV27 to TRBJ1-2; TRBD1 agrees at 8 bases. The V and J ends lost 5 bases and 9 bases, in that order; junction bases with no gene match: 2. The CDR3 covers 11 residues. Germline V lookup: CDR1 MNHEY, CDR2 SMNVEV (reference sequence). Here the CDR3 reads CASSTGGSYTF. The CDR3 region has the DNA TGTGCCAGCAGTACAGGGGGTAGCTACACCTTC.

V and J are TRBV20-1 and TRBJ2-7, with D perhaps matching TRBD1 (7 bases). Germline V gene lookup returns CDR1 DFQATT and CDR2 SNEGSKA (reference sequence). Between the trimmed V and J ends, which lost 8 bases and 1 base, there was a span of 30 bases. This CDR3 has 18 amino acids. DNA of the CDR3: TGCAGTCCACGAACCCAACAGGGGAGGCCCCAACATTCCTACGAGCAGTACTTC. Translated: CSPRTQQGRPQHSYEQYF.

In its sample, this clonotype was seen a few times. The J gene is TRBJ1-5, the V gene TRBV4-2, with 8 bases that match TRBD1. The CDR3 is 16 amino acids. Trimming removed 4 bases from V and 5 bases from J; junction bases left unmatched: 10. Looked up from germline, CDR1 is LGHNA and CDR2 is YNFKEQ. CDR3 sequence reads: CASSRDQGARDQPQHF. The CDR3 bases are TGTGCCAGCAGCCGAGATCAGGGGGCGCGGGATCAGCCCCAGCATTTT.

This clonotype was seen more than once but under ten times. The rearrangement joins TRBV7-6 to TRBJ2-5; perhaps TRBD1 as D (5 bases). Germline V gene lookup returns CDR1 SGHVS and CDR2 FNYEAQ. The CDR3 is made up of 16 amino acids. V lost 1 base to trimming and J lost 3 bases, with 15 bases between them. CDR3 nucleotides: TGTGCCAGCAGCTTAGTACAAAGGGGATCCGAAGAGACCCAGTACTTC. Protein product: CASSLVQRGSEETQYF. Full variable domain (missing parts from reference TRBV7-6 and TRBJ2-5): GAGVSQSPRYKVTKRGQDVALRCDPISGHVSLYWYRQALGQGPEFLTYFNYEAQQDKSGLPNDRFSAERPEGSISTLTIQRTEQRDSAMYRCASSLVQRGSEETQYFGPGTRLLVL.

The rearrangement uses TRBV9 and TRBJ2-1; the match to TRBD2 covers 9 bases. There are 16 residues in the CDR3. Germline assignment: CDR1 SGDLS and CDR2 YYNGEE. V lost 0 bases to trimming and J lost 10 bases; unmatched junction nucleotides: 11. CDR3 DNA: TGTGCCAGCAGCGTAGGTGGGGGGATAGCGGGAGTCGAGCAGTTCTTC. Translation gives CASSVGGGIAGVEQFF. The variable domain in full, completed from reference TRBV9 and TRBJ2-1, reads DSGVTQTPKHLITATGQRVTLRCSPRSGDLSVYWYQQSLDQGLQFLIQYYNGEERAKGNILERFSAQQFPDLHSELNLSSLELGDSALYFCASSVGGGIAGVEQFFGPGTRLTVL.

This rearrangement joins TRBV4-1 to TRBJ1-5, with TRBD1 identical over 7 bases. Per the germline V gene, CDR1 is MGHRA and CDR2 is YSYEKL. V shed 4 bases, J shed 2 bases, and the junction held 5 bases outside the gene matches. CDR3 length: 15 amino acids. CDR3 sequence: CASSLTTGRNQPQHF. In nucleotides, the CDR3 is TGCGCCAGCAGCCTAACGACAGGGCGCAATCAGCCCCAGCATTTT.

In this sample, this clonotype turned up a few times. This chain connects TRBV21-1 to TRBJ2-7. TRBV21-1 is listed as a pseudogene. The CDR3 is made up of 11 amino acids. The CDR3 region is CASSNGNEQYF. As DNA, the CDR3 is TGTGCCAGCAGCAACGGAAACGAGCAGTACTTC.

The V call is TRBV27, the J call TRBJ1-1, with 9 bases matching TRBD1. Germline CDR1 reads MNHEY; CDR2 reads SMNVEV (reference sequence). V lost 6 bases to trimming and J lost 5 bases; unmatched junction nucleotides: 7. This CDR3 contains 14 residues. The DNA of the CDR3 is TGTGCCAGCAGCCCACAGGGGGCGAGGACTGAAGCTTTCTTT. Translated, it gives CASSPQGARTEAFF.

This clonotype came up a few times. The CDR3 protein is CASSLSSGDTEAFF. CDR3 DNA: TGTGCCAGCAGTTTATCCTCCGGGGACACTGAAGCTTTCTTT. The chain has TRBV28 and TRBJ1-1; D unclear. V shed 1 base and J shed 3 bases, with 9 bases lying between them. CDR3 length equals 14 residues. Germline V gives CDR1 MDHEN, CDR2 SYDVKM.

This clonotype came up a few times. The chain combines TRBV10-3 with TRBJ2-3; unclear D gene. Per the germline V gene, CDR1 is ENHRY and CDR2 is SYGVKD. Deletions cut 0 bases from V and 2 bases from J, with 9 bases between. The CDR3 spans 15 residues. CDR3 sequence (DNA): TGTGCCATCAGTGAGTCTCTAGAACCCACAGATACGCAGTATTTT. Translation: CAISESLEPTDTQYF.

Ten or more counts support this clonotype. The CDR3 DNA is TGTGCCAGCAGCTTAGTCTCTCTTCGTGGACTCACCTACGAGCAGTACTTC. Residues: CASSLVSLRGLTYEQYF. The V call is TRBV7-2, the J call TRBJ2-7; the D gene is possibly TRBD2 (5 bases). Per germline, CDR1 SGHTA and CDR2 FQGNSA. There are 17 residues in the CDR3. V lost 1 base and J 2 bases, leaving 18 bases between the germline ends.

This clonotype was seen at least ten times. The chain links TRBV18 to TRBJ2-7; the D is unclear. The CDR3 has 11 amino acids. From germline, CDR1 is KGHSH and CDR2 LQKENI. The ends were cut back, 5 bases at V and 4 bases at J, with 6 bases in the middle. The CDR3: CASSMAYEQYF. CDR3 DNA sequence: TGTGCCAGCTCAATGGCGTACGAGCAGTACTTC.

The CDR3 DNA reads TGCGCCAGCAGCTTGAAAACCGGGACACCTGGAGGCTACTATGGCTACACCTTC. As protein: CASSLKTGTPGGYYGYTF. The chain uses TRBV5-1 and TRBJ1-2, with D possibly being TRBD1 (6 bases). Trimming took 1 base from V and 3 from J, leaving 22 bases between them. Germline values: CDR1 SGHRS, CDR2 YFSETQ. CDR3 length equals 18 residues.

V usage is TRBV29-1 and J usage is TRBJ1-2, with 9 bases lining up with TRBD1. Trimming cost V 5 bases and J 13 bases; bases outside gene matches: 11. The CDR3 runs to 12 residues. Germline V lookup: CDR1 SQVTM, CDR2 ANQGSEA. CDR3 sequence (DNA): TGCAGCGTTCCCACACAGGGGGCGCGGGGCACCTTC. Protein sequence: CSVPTQGARGTF.

This clonotype turned up a few times. The chain links TRBV4-1 to TRBJ1-4, with D perhaps TRBD1 (5 bases). V was clipped by 1 base and J by 0 bases, with 9 bases between them. The CDR3 contains 16 residues. CDR1 MGHRA and CDR2 YSYEKL come from the germline V gene. This CDR3 reads CASSQVGVSTNEKLFF. The CDR3 bases are TGCGCCAGCAGCCAAGTGGGGGTATCAACTAATGAAAAACTGTTTTTT.

V and J are TRBV6-4 and TRBJ1-2; D may be TRBD1 (6 bases). Trimming shortened V by 4 bases and J by 7 bases, and 16 bases separated the two germline ends. The length of the CDR3 is 14 residues. CDR1 MRHNA and CDR2 SNTAGT come from the germline V gene. The CDR3 DNA is TGTGCCAGCAGTGGAGGCGGGGGCCGCGGTGGCTACACCTTC. Translation gives CASSGGGGRGGYTF.

V gene TRBV20-1 combines with J gene TRBJ1-1, with a tentative D call TRBD1 (5 bases). This CDR3 has 14 amino acids. Per germline, CDR1 DFQATT and CDR2 SNEGSKA (reference sequence). The V gene lost 2 bases and the J gene lost 4 bases, with 14 bases spanning the gap. CDR3 residues: CSARIGGGRTEAFF. CDR3 DNA sequence: TGCAGTGCTAGAATCGGGGGAGGGCGCACTGAAGCTTTCTTT.

This clonotype was seen more than once but under ten times. A junction boundary mismatches the germline segment, possibly from a read error. CDR3 sequence reads: CASSLGVSATYNEQFF. CDR3 sequence (DNA): TGTGCTAGCAGCTTAGGGGTTAGCGCTACCTACAATGAGCAGTTCTTC. The chain joins TRBV7-7 to TRBJ2-1; either TRBD1 or TRBD2 may fit D (5 bases each). This CDR3 has 16 amino acids. Germline assignment: CDR1 SSHAT and CDR2 FNYEAQ (reference sequence).

The gene calls are TRBV3-1 and TRBJ1-1; D gene uncertain. From germline, CDR1 is LGHDT and CDR2 YNNKEL (reference sequence). With 2 bases removed from V and 2 bases from J, the gap between germline ends came to 18 bases. This CDR3 comprises 17 residues. The CDR3 sequence: CASSQRSPFVTNTEAFF. The CDR3 DNA reads TGTGCCAGCAGCCAAAGGAGCCCCTTCGTTACAAACACTGAAGCTTTCTTT.

This clonotype has just one count. V gene TRBV29-1 combines with J gene TRBJ2-2; the match to TRBD2 covers 9 bases. J lost 6 bases, V lost 6 bases, and 8 bases had no gene match. Looked up from germline, CDR1 is SQVTM and CDR2 is ANQGSEA. The CDR3 has 14 amino acids. CDR3 coding DNA: TGCAGCGTCCGAGCGGGGGGAATGTCCGGGGAGCTGTTTTTT. It is translated as CSVRAGGMSGELFF.

This chain joins TRBV28 and TRBJ2-5, with D possibly matching TRBD1 (6 bases). V was shortened by 2 bases and J by 11 bases, with 30 bases between the two germline ends. CDR3 size: 18 residues. From germline, CDR1 is MDHEN and CDR2 SYDVKM. The CDR3 reads CASSLPKIRVLGDNEQYF. CDR3 nucleotides: TGTGCCAGCAGTTTACCGAAAATCCGGGTCCTCGGGGACAATGAGCAGTACTTC.

As regards this clonotype: A read error may produce the germline difference seen at one junction end. This sequence joins TRBV7-6 and TRBJ2-5; possibly TRBD2 for D (5 bases). Germline CDR1 SGHVS, CDR2 FNYEAQ. The CDR3 is made up of 13 amino acids. CDR3 loop: CASGLLGQETQYF. Written as DNA, the CDR3 is TGTGCCAGCGGCTTACTAGGACAAGAGACCCAGTACTTC.

J is TRBJ2-3 and V is TRBV20-1, with 9 bases identical to TRBD2. The CDR3 runs to 16 residues. The J segment lost 1 base and the V segment lost 0 bases, leaving 5 bases of the junction unmatched. The V gene's germline CDR1 is DFQATT and CDR2 SNEGSKA (reference sequence). The CDR3 nucleotides are TGCAGTGCTAGAGATCTGACTAGCGGCCGCACAGATACGCAGTATTTT. Residues: CSARDLTSGRTDTQYF.

There are a few counts of this clonotype. The chain combines TRBV28 with TRBJ2-1; no reliable D call. Germline V gives CDR1 MDHEN, CDR2 SYDVKM. The CDR3 runs 14 residues. The V end was cut by 4 bases, the J end by 0 bases, with 7 bases between. The CDR3: CASSSPGSYNEQFF. The CDR3 DNA sequence: TGTGCCAGCAGTTCCCCAGGCTCCTACAATGAGCAGTTCTTC.

This sequence joins TRBV2 and TRBJ2-5, with a tentative D call TRBD1 (5 bases). Germline-derived CDR1 and CDR2 are SNHLY and FYNNEI. This CDR3 has 15 amino acids. Trimming removed 4 bases at V and 11 bases at J, with 23 bases between. The CDR3: CASSGQFYYYNEQYF. For the CDR3, the DNA is TGTGCCAGCAGTGGACAGTTCTACTACTACAATGAGCAGTACTTC.

The V gene is TRBV20-1, the J gene TRBJ1-4, with a weak D call TRBD1 (5 bases). Looked up from germline, CDR1 is DFQATT and CDR2 is SNEGSKA (reference sequence). The CDR3 has 15 residues. Trimming cost V 0 bases and J 7 bases, with 15 bases left between them. For the CDR3, the DNA is TGCAGTGCTAGAGATCCTAGGGACCTAAGTGAAAAACTGTTTTTT. It codes for CSARDPRDLSEKLFF.